The 12 T cell receptor beta chains given below trace back to one sample, sequenced in a study of blood T cell repertoires in COVID-19. Data came from immunoSEQ multiplex PCR; TCRdb stores just in-frame clones and leaves some out. The sample has tens of thousands of clones; around 89% are singletons. Source material: peripheral blood. Receptor source: a woman older than 75 with active COVID-19.

The chain combines TRBV29-1 with TRBJ2-7, with D possibly matching TRBD1 (5 bases). CDR1 and CDR2 from the germline V gene are SQVTM and ANQGSEA. The CDR3 loop spans 12 amino acids. V lost 4 bases and J lost 3, with 10 bases in between. Here the CDR3 reads CSVGGSVYEQYF. As DNA, the CDR3 is TGCAGCGTTGGGGGCAGCGTCTACGAGCAGTACTTC.

This chain uses TRBV7-9 with TRBJ1-5, with a possible D match to TRBD1 (5 bases). Trimming left V 1 base short and J 6 bases short, with 10 bases between. The CDR3 has 14 residues. Germline lookup yields CDR1 SEHNR and CDR2 FQNEAQ (reference sequence). CDR3 loop: CASSLGVRAQPQHF. DNA of the CDR3: TGTGCCAGCAGCTTAGGGGTCAGGGCTCAGCCCCAGCATTTT.

The chain couples TRBV5-1 to TRBJ2-3; D ambiguous. Germline CDR1 SGHRS, CDR2 YFSETQ. This CDR3 comprises 14 residues. Trimming removed 0 bases at V and 5 bases at J, with 10 bases between. The CDR3 region has the DNA TGCGCCAGCAGCTTGGACAGTCCCATAGATACGCAGTATTTT. Amino acid sequence: CASSLDSPIDTQYF.

In DNA form, the CDR3 reads TGTGCCAGCAGTTACTTTGCAGTACGGGGCACCGGGGAGCTGTTTTTT. This codes for CASSYFAVRGTGELFF. J is TRBJ2-2 and V is TRBV6-5, with a weak D call TRBD2 (5 bases). Germline V gene sequence: CDR1 MNHEY, CDR2 SVGAGI. Trimming removed 1 base at V and 4 bases at J, with 13 bases between. The CDR3 loop spans 16 amino acids.

The chain combines TRBV11-3 with TRBJ2-1; TRBD2 aligns across 12 bases. With V trimmed by 5 bases and J by 3 bases, 5 bases remained unmatched. From germline, CDR1 is SGHNT and CDR2 YENEEA. The CDR3 spans 16 residues. CDR3 amino acids: CASSPGTSGFYNEQFF. The CDR3 DNA reads as TGTGCCAGCAGCCCGGGGACTAGCGGGTTCTACAATGAGCAGTTCTTC.

This clone was counted only a few times. This chain connects TRBV18 to TRBJ2-1; D may be TRBD1 (6 bases). CDR1 KGHSH and CDR2 LQKENI come from the germline V gene. The CDR3 is 17 residues long. Trimming pared 3 bases from V and 0 bases from J, leaving 15 bases between. The CDR3 region has the DNA TGTGCCAGCTCACCCACGACAGGTCTAAGCTCCTACAATGAGCAGTTCTTC. Translation: CASSPTTGLSSYNEQFF.

The chain recombines TRBV6-6 with TRBJ2-1; possible D gene TRBD2, 5 bases. The V gene lost 2 bases and the J gene lost 6 bases, with 17 bases spanning the gap. Germline V gene lookup returns CDR1 MNHNY and CDR2 SVGAGI (reference sequence). This CDR3 region has 16 residues. The DNA of the CDR3 is TGTGCCAGCAGTTACCTTGGCGGGCCAAGAGGCAATGAGCAGTTCTTC. As protein: CASSYLGGPRGNEQFF.

This chain connects TRBV7-9 to TRBJ1-6, with 7 bases fitting TRBD1. CDR1 SEHNR and CDR2 FQNEAQ come from the germline V gene (reference sequence). CDR3 size: 15 residues. The J segment lost 8 bases and the V segment lost 0 bases, leaving 4 bases of the junction unmatched. The CDR3 nucleotides read TGTGCCAGCAGCTTAGCACAGGGGTCTCATTCACCCCTCCACTTT. Amino acids: CASSLAQGSHSPLHF.

This chain joins TRBV7-2 and TRBJ2-1; D ambiguous. This CDR3 region has 13 residues. Per germline, CDR1 SGHTA and CDR2 FQGNSA. V lost 2 bases and J 9 bases, leaving 11 bases between the germline ends. CDR3 sequence reads: CASSLPQHGEQFF. The CDR3 DNA sequence: TGTGCCAGCAGCTTACCCCAACATGGTGAGCAGTTCTTC.

This chain joins TRBV19 and TRBJ2-3; 9 bases line up with TRBD1. Germline CDR1 LNHDA, CDR2 SQIVND (reference sequence). With V trimmed by 5 bases and J by 5 bases, 11 bases remained unmatched. The CDR3 has 16 residues. CDR3 in DNA: TGTGCCAGTAGTCCGGGACAGGGTTATGGAAGAGATACGCAGTATTTT. It specifies CASSPGQGYGRDTQYF.

The V and J genes are TRBV29-1 and TRBJ1-3; 10 bases are shared with TRBD1. The germline CDR1 and CDR2 sequences are SQVTM and ANQGSEA. The CDR3 is 15 amino acids. The V segment lost 5 bases and the J segment 0 bases; nucleotides outside the gene matches: 4. DNA of the CDR3: TGCAGCGTTACCCGGACAGGGGGCTCTGGAAACACCATATATTTT. The encoded protein is CSVTRTGGSGNTIYF.

The chain carries TRBV5-1 and TRBJ1-6, with D possibly being TRBD1 (6 bases). Germline V gives CDR1 SGHRS, CDR2 YFSETQ. Deletions cut 2 bases from V and 8 bases from J, with 14 bases between. CDR3 length: 15 residues. The CDR3 DNA follows: TGCGCCAGCAGCTTAAACAGGGCTCAGGATTCACCCCTCCACTTT. This sequence encodes CASSLNRAQDSPLHF.